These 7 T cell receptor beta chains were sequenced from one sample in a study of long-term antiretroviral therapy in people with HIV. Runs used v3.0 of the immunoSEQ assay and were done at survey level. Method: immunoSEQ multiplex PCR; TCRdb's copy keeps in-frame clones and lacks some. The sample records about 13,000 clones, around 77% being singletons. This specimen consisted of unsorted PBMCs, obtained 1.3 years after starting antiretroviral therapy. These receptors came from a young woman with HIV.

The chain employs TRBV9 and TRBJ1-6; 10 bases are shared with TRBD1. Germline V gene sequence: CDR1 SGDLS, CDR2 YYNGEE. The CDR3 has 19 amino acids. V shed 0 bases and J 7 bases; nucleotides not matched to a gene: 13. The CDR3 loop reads CASSVVGQGSVVWNSPLHF. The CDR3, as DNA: TGTGCCAGCAGCGTAGTGGGACAGGGGTCTGTTGTGTGGAATTCACCCCTCCACTTT.

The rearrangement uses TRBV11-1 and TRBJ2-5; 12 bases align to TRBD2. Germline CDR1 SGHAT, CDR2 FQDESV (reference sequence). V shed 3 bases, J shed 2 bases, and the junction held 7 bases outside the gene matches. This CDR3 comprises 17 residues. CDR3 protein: CASSFPSSGGVQETQYF. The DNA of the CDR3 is TGTGCCAGCAGCTTCCCCTCTAGCGGGGGGGTACAAGAGACCCAGTACTTC.

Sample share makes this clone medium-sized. CDR3 region: CASSFGQGNSPLHF. CDR3 coding DNA: TGTGCCAGCAGCTTCGGACAGGGGAATTCACCCCTCCACTTT. The chain carries TRBV5-4 and TRBJ1-6; 9 bases are a match to TRBD1. This CDR3 contains 14 residues. V shed 2 bases, J shed 7 bases, and the junction held 1 base outside the gene matches. The germline V gene encodes CDR1 SGHNT and CDR2 YYREEE (reference sequence).

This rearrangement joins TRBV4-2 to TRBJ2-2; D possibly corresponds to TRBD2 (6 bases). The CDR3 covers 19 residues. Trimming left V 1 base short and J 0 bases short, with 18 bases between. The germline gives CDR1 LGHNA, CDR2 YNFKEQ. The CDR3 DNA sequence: TGTGCCAGCAGCCAAGCCGAGGAGGCTAGCGAATCGAACACCGGGGAGCTGTTTTTT. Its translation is CASSQAEEASESNTGELFF.

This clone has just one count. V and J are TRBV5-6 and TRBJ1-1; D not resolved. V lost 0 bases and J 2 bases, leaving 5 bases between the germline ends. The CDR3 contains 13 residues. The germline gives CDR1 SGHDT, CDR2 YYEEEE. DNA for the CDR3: TGTGCCAGCAGCTTGGCGAGTAACACTGAAGCTTTCTTT. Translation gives CASSLASNTEAFF.

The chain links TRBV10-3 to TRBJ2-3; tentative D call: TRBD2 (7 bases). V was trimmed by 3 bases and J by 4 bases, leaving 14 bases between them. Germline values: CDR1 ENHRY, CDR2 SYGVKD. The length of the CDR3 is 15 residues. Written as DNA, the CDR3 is TGTGCCATCAGTGAAGGGGGGGTTCTCGCAGATACGCAGTATTTT. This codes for CAISEGGVLADTQYF.

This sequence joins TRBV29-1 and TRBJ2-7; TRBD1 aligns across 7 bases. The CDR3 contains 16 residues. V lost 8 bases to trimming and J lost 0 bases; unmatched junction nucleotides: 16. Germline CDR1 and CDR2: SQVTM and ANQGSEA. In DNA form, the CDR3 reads TGCAGCTTCCAGAGGAAGGGGGCGGGTTTCTCCTACGAGCAGTACTTC. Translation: CSFQRKGAGFSYEQYF.